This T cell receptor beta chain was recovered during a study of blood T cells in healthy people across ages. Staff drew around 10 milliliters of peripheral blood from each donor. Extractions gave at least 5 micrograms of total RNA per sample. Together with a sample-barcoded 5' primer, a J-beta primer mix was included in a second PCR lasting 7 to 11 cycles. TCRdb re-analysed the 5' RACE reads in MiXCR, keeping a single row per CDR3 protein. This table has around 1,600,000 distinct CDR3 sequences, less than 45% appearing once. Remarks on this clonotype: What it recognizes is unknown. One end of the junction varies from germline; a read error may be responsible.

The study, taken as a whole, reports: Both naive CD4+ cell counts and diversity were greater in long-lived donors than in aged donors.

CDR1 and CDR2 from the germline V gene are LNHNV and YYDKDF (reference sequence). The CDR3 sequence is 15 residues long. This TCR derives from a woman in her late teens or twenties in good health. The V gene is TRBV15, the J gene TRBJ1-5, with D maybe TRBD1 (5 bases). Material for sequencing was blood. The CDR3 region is CATSRDRQGFEPQHF. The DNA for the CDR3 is TGTGCCACTAGCAGAGATCGTCAGGGCTTTGAGCCCCAGCATTTT.